This T cell receptor beta chain was documented in a study of shared clonotypes between healthy human individuals. Trimming at V came to 5 bases and at J to 0 bases, leaving 5 bases not matched to a gene. Germline lookup yields CDR1 SGHRS and CDR2 YFSETQ. The CDR3 sequence is 18 residues long. Generated by immunoSEQ multiplex PCR, the TCRdb table keeps only in-frame clones and is missing some. The sample has 2.3 million or so clones, approximately 95% seen once. This receptor was identified in a man aged 18 to 35 in good health. Some clones in this sample may be carry-over from other donors' samples. V gene TRBV5-1 combines with J gene TRBJ2-2; 15 positions match TRBD2. Sequencing used naive CD4+ T cells from PBMCs. The subset is: CD45RA+ positively selected. The CDR3 DNA follows: TGCGCCAGCAGTCAGAGGACTAGCGGGAGGGCGAACACCGGGGAGCTGTTTTTT. Amino acid sequence: CASSQRTSGRANTGELFF.